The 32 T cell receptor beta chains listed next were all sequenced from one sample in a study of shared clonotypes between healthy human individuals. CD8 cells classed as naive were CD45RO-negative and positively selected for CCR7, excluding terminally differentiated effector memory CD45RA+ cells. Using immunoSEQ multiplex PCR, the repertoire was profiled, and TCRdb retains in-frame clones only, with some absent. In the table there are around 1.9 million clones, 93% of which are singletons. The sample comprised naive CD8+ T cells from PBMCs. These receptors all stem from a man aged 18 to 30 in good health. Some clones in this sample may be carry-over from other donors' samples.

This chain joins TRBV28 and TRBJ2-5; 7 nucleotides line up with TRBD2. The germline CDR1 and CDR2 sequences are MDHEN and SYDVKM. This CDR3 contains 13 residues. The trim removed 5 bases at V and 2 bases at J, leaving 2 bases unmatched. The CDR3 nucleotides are TGTGCCAGCAGTGAGCGGGGTCAAGAGACCCAGTACTTC. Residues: CASSERGQETQYF. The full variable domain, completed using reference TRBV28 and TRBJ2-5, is DVKVTQSSRYLVKRTGEKVFLECVQDMDHENMFWYRQDPGLGLRLIYFSYDVKMKEKGDIPEGYSVSREKKERFSLILESASTNQTSMYLCASSERGQETQYFGPGTRLLVL.

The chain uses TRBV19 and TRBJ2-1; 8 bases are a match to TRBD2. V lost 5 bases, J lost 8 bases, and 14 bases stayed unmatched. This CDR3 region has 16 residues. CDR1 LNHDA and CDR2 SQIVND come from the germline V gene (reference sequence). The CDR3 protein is CASSWGRGRPPDEQFF. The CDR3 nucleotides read TGTGCCAGTAGTTGGGGTCGCGGGAGGCCCCCGGATGAGCAGTTCTTC.

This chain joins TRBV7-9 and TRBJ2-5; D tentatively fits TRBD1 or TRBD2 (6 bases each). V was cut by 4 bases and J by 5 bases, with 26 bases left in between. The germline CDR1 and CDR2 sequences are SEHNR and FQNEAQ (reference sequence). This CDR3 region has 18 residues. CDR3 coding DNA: TGTGCCAGCAGCTCCCACGCTCTTTCAGGGGAGGCCCAGGAGACCCAGTACTTC. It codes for CASSSHALSGEAQETQYF.

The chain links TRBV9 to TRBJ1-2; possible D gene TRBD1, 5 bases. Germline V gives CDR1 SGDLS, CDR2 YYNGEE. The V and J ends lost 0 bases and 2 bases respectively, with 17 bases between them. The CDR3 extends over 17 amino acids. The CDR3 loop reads CASSVGRRMTANYGYTF. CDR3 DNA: TGTGCCAGCAGCGTAGGTAGGAGGATGACAGCGAACTATGGCTACACCTTC.

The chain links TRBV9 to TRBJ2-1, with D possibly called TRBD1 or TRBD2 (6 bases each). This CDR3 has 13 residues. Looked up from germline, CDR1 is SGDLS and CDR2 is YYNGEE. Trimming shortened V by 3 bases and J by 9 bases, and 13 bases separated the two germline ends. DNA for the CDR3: TGTGCCAGCAGCGCCGAGGGGGGAGGTGAGCAGTTCTTC. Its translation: CASSAEGGGEQFF.

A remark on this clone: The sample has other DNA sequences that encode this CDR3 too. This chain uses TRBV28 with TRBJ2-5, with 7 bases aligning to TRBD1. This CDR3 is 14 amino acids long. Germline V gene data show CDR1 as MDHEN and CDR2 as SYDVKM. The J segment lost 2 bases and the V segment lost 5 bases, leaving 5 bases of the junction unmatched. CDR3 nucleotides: TGTGCCAGCAGTCCGGGGACAGTTCAAGAGACCCAGTACTTC. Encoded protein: CASSPGTVQETQYF.

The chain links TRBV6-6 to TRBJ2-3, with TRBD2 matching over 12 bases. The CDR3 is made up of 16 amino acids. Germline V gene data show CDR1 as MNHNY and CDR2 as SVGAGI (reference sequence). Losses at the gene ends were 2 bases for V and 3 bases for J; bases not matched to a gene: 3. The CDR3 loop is CASSYLLAGGTDTQYF. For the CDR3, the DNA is TGTGCCAGCAGTTACCTCCTAGCGGGAGGGACAGATACGCAGTATTTT.

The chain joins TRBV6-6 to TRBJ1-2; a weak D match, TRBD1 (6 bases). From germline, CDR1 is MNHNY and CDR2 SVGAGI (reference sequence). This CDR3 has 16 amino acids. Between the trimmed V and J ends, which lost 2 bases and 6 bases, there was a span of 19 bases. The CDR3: CASSYPLAGAEDGYTF. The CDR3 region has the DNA TGTGCCAGCAGTTACCCACTGGCGGGGGCAGAGGATGGCTACACCTTC.

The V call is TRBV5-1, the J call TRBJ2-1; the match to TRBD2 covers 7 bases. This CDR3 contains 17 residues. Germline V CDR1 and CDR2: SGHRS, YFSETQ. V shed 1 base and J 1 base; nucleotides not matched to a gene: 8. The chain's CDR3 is CASSLLVGGRSYNEQFF. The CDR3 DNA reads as TGCGCCAGCAGCTTGTTAGTCGGCGGGAGATCCTACAATGAGCAGTTCTTC.

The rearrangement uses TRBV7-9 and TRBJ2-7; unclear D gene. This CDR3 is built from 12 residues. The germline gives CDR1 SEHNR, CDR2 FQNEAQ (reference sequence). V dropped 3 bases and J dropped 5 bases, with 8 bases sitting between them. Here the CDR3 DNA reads TGTGCCAGCAGCTTGACAAGTAACGAGCAGTACTTC. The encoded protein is CASSLTSNEQYF.

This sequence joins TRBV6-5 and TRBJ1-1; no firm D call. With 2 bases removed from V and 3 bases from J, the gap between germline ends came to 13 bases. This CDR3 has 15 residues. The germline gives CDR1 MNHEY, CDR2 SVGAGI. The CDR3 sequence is CASSYDGPGDTEAFF. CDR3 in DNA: TGTGCCAGCAGTTACGATGGCCCTGGGGACACTGAAGCTTTCTTT.

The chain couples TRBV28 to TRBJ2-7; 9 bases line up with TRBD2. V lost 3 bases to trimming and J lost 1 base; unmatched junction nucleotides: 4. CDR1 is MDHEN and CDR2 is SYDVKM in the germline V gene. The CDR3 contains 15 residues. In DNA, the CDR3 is TGTGCCAGCAGTTTGATGGCGGGAGGGTCCTACGAGCAGTACTTC. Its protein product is CASSLMAGGSYEQYF.

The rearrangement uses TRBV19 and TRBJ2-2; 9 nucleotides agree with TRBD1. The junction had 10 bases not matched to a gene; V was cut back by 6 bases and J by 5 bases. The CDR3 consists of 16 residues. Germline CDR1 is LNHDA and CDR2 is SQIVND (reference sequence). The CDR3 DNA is TGTGCCAGTAGAACACCCACAGGGGGCTGGACCGGGGAGCTGTTTTTT. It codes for CASRTPTGGWTGELFF.

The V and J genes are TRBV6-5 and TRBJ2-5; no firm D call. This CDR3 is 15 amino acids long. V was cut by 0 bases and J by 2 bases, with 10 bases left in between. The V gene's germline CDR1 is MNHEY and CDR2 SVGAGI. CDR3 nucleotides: TGTGCCAGCAGTTACTCTGACCTCCATCAAGAGACCCAGTACTTC. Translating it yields CASSYSDLHQETQYF.

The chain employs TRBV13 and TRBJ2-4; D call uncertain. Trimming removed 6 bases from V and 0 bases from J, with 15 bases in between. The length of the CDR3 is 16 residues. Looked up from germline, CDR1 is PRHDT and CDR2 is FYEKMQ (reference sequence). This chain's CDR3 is CASSPTPPLAKNIQYF. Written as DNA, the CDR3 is TGTGCCAGCAGTCCGACTCCGCCCTTAGCCAAAAACATTCAGTACTTC.

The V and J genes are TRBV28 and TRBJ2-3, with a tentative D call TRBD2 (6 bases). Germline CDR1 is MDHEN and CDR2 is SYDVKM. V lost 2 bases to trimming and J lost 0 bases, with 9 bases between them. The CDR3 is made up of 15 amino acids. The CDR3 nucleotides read TGTGCCAGCAGTTTAACTAGCAGAAGCACAGATACGCAGTATTTT. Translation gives CASSLTSRSTDTQYF.

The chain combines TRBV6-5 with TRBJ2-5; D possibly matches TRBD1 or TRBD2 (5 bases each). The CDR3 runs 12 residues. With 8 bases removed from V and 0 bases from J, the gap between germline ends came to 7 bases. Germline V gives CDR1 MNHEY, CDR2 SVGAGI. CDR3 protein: CASGGNQETQYF. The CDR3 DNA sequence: TGTGCCAGCGGGGGAAACCAAGAGACCCAGTACTTC.

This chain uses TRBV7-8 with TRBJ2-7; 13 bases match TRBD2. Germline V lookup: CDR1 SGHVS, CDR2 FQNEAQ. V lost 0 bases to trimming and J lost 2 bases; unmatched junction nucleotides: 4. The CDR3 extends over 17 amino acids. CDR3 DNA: TGTGCCAGCAGCTTAGCACTAGCGGGAGGGCCCCCCTACGAGCAGTACTTC. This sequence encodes CASSLALAGGPPYEQYF.

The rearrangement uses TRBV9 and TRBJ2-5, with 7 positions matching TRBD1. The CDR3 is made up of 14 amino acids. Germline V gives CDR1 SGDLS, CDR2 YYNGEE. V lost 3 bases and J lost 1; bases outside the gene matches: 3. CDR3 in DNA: TGTGCCAGCAGCGCCAACAGGGGCCAAGAGACCCAGTACTTC. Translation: CASSANRGQETQYF.

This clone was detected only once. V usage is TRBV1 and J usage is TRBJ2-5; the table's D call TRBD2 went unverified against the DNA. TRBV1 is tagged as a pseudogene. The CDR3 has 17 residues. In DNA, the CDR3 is TGCACCAGCAGCCAAACCTTTCTAGAGGAGGAAAAAGAGACCCAGTACTTC. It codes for CTSSQTFLEEEKETQYF.

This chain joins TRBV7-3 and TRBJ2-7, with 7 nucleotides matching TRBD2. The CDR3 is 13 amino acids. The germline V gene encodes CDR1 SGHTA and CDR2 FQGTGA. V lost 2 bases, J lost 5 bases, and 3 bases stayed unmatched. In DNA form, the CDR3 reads TGTGCCAGCAGCTTACGGCGGGAGAACGAGCAGTACTTC. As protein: CASSLRRENEQYF.

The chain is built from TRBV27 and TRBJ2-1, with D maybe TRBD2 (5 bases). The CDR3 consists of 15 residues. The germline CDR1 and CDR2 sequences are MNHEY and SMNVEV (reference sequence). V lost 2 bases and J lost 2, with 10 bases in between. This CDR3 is CASSLLATAYNEQFF. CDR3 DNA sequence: TGTGCCAGCAGTTTACTAGCTACCGCCTACAATGAGCAGTTCTTC.

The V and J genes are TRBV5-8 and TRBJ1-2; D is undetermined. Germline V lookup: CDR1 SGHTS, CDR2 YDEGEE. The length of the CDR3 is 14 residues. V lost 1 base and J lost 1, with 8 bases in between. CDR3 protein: CASSLPASNYGYTF. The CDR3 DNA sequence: TGTGCCAGCAGCTTGCCGGCGAGTAACTATGGCTACACCTTC.

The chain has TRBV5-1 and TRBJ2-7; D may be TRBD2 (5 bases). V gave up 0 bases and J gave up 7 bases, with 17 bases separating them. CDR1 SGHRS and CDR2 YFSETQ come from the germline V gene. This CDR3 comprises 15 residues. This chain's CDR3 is CASSLALDYLGEQYF. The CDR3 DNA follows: TGCGCCAGCAGCTTGGCTCTAGACTATCTTGGGGAGCAGTACTTC.

The CDR3 nucleotides are TGTGCCAGTGCCTGGGGGATAGACACTGAAGCTTTCTTT. It codes for CASAWGIDTEAFF. The chain uses TRBV2 and TRBJ1-1, with a tentative D call TRBD1 (5 bases). CDR3 size: 13 residues. Germline loops: CDR1 SNHLY, CDR2 FYNNEI. Trimming stripped 9 bases from V and 3 bases from J, with 14 bases between.

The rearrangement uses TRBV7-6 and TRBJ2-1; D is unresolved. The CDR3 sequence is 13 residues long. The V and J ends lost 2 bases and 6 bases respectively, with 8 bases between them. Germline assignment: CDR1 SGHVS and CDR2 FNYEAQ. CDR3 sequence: CASSLIPRNEQFF. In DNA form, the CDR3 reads TGTGCCAGCAGCTTAATCCCACGCAATGAGCAGTTCTTC.

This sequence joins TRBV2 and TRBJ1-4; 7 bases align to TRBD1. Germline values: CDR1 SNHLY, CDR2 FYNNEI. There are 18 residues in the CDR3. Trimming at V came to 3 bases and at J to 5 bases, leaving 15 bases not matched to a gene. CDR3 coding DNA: TGTGCCAGCAGTGAGTTTCGGACAGGACCGATCCCAAATGAAAAACTGTTTTTT. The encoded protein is CASSEFRTGPIPNEKLFF.

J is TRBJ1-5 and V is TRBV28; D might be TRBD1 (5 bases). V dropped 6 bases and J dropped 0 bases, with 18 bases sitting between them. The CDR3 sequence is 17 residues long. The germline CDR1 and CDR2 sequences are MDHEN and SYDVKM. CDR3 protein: CASSLRDLWYSNQPQHF. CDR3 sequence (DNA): TGTGCCAGCAGCCTGAGGGACCTATGGTATAGCAATCAGCCCCAGCATTTT.

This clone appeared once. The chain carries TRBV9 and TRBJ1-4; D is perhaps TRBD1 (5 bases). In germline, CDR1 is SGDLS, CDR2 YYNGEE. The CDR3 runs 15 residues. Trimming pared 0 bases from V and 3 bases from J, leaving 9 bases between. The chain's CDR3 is CASSVAGLANEKLFF. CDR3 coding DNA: TGTGCCAGCAGCGTAGCGGGGCTGGCTAATGAAAAACTGTTTTTT.

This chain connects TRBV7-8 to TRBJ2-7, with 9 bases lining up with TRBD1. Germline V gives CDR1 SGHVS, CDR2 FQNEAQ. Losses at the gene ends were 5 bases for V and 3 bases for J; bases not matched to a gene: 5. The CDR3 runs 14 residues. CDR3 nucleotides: TGTGCCAGCAGCACGAGACAGGGGGACTACGAGCAGTACTTC. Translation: CASSTRQGDYEQYF.

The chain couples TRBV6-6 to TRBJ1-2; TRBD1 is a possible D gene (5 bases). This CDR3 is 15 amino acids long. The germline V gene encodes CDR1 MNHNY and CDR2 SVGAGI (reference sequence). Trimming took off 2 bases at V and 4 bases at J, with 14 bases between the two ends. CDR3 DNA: TGTGCCAGCAGTTACCCCCCTCAGGGCGTCTATGGCTACACCTTC. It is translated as CASSYPPQGVYGYTF.

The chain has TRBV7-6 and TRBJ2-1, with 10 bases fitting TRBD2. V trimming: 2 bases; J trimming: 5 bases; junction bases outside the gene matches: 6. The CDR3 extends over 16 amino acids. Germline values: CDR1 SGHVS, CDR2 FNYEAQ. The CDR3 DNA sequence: TGTGCCAGCAGCTTAATAGAGCTAGCGGGGGACAATGAGCAGTTCTTC. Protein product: CASSLIELAGDNEQFF.